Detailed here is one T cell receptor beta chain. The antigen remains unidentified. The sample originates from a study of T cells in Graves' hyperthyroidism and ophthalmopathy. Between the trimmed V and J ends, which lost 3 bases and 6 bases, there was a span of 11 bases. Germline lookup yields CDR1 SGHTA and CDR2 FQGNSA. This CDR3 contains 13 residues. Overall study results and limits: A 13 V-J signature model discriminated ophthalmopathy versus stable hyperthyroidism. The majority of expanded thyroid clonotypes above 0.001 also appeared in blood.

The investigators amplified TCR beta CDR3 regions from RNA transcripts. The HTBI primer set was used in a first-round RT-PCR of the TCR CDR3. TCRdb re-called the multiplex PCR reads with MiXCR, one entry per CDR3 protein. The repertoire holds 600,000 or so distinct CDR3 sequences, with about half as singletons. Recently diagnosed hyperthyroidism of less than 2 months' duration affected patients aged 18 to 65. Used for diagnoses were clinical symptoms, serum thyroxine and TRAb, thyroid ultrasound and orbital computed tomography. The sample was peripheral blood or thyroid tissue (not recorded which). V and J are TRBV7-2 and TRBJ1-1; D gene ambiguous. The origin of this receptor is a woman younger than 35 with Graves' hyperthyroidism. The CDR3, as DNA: TGTGCCAGCAGCTTTAGGCGGAATTCTGAAGCTTTCTTT. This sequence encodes CASSFRRNSEAFF.